One sample yielded the 13 T cell receptor beta chains listed below, sequenced in a study of cytomegalovirus exposure and HLA in healthy donors. Assay used: immunoSEQ multiplex PCR; TCRdb lists only in-frame clones, some missing. The top ten clones hold roughly 1.4% of a sample with some 140,000 clones, about 83% of them seen once. The source material was PBMCs. The receptors shown here come from a woman aged 25 to 39 in good health and CMV-seronegative.

The chain joins TRBV27 to TRBJ1-6, with TRBD1 matching 8 bases. This CDR3 is 16 amino acids long. CDR1 is MNHEY, CDR2 SMNVEV, per germline (reference sequence). The J segment lost 7 bases and the V segment lost 3 bases, leaving 8 bases of the junction unmatched. CDR3 DNA: TGTGCCAGCAGTTTCGGGCAGGGGGCACGGAATTCACCCCTCCACTTT. As protein: CASSFGQGARNSPLHF.

The chain couples TRBV4-1 to TRBJ2-1, with 10 bases lining up with TRBD1. Per germline, CDR1 MGHRA and CDR2 YSYEKL. With 5 bases clipped from V and 4 bases from J, the junction kept 2 bases outside the gene matches. CDR3 length equals 14 residues. CDR3 loop: CASSDRGLYNEQFF. CDR3 in DNA: TGCGCCAGCAGCGACAGGGGGCTGTACAATGAGCAGTTCTTC.

The rearrangement joins TRBV18 to TRBJ1-4; a possible D gene is TRBD1 (5 bases). The ends were cut back, 6 bases at V and 3 bases at J, with 14 bases in the middle. The V gene's germline CDR1 is KGHSH and CDR2 LQKENI. The CDR3 consists of 15 residues. In DNA, the CDR3 is TGTGCCAGCTCCCGGGCGGGGCCTGCTAATGAAAAACTGTTTTTT. Amino acids: CASSRAGPANEKLFF.

A single count supports this clone. This chain links TRBV19 with TRBJ1-5; D gene ambiguous. CDR1 LNHDA and CDR2 SQIVND come from the germline V gene (reference sequence). V dropped 4 bases and J dropped 1 base, with 5 bases sitting between them. The CDR3 loop spans 13 amino acids. The CDR3 region is CASSKQSNQPQHF. The DNA of the CDR3 is TGTGCCAGTAGTAAACAGAGCAATCAGCCCCAGCATTTT. The entire variable domain, with the rest obtained from reference TRBV19 and TRBJ1-5, is as follows: DGGITQSPKYLFRKEGQNVTLSCEQNLNHDAMYWYRQDPGQGLRLIYYSQIVNDFQKGDIAEGYSVSREKKESFPLTVTSAQKNPTAFYLCASSKQSNQPQHFGDGTRLSIL.

The chain employs TRBV5-4 and TRBJ2-3, with 9 bases fitting TRBD2. With V trimmed by 1 base and J by 0 bases, 3 bases remained unmatched. The CDR3 consists of 16 residues. Germline CDR1 reads SGHNT; CDR2 reads YYREEE (reference sequence). The CDR3 DNA reads TGTGCCAGCAGCTTGCGGCTAGCGGGGAGCACAGATACGCAGTATTTT. This encodes CASSLRLAGSTDTQYF.

This clone appeared once. The rearrangement links TRBV5-1 to TRBJ1-3; the D is unclear. The CDR3 is 14 amino acids. Trimming cost V 1 base and J 2 bases, with 7 bases left between them. Per germline, CDR1 SGHRS and CDR2 YFSETQ. The DNA of the CDR3 is TGCGCCAGCAGCTTGAACGGGGCTGGAAACACCATATATTTT. It translates to CASSLNGAGNTIYF.

The V gene is TRBV15, the J gene TRBJ2-3; 9 bases line up with TRBD2. CDR1 is LNHNV and CDR2 is YYDKDF in the germline V gene (reference sequence). The ends lost 7 bases at V and 8 bases at J; junction bases unmatched: 7. The length of the CDR3 is 13 residues. CDR3 region: CATKLAGGSTQYF. In nucleotides, the CDR3 is TGTGCCACCAAGCTGGCGGGGGGGAGTACGCAGTATTTT. Filled out from reference TRBV15 and TRBJ2-3, the complete variable domain reads DAMVIQNPRYQVTQFGKPVTLSCSQTLNHNVMYWYQQKSSQAPKLLFHYYDKDFNNEADTPDNFQSRRPNTSFCFLDIRSPGLGDTAMYLCATKLAGGSTQYFGPGTRLTVL.

The V and J genes are TRBV15 and TRBJ1-2; D is possibly TRBD1 (6 bases). The germline gives CDR1 LNHNV, CDR2 YYDKDF (reference sequence). Trimming shortened V by 0 bases and J by 4 bases, and 12 bases separated the two germline ends. This CDR3 region has 15 residues. The CDR3 bases are TGTGCCACCAGCAGAGATCGGGGGGCTGCCTATGGCTACACCTTC. Translated: CATSRDRGAAYGYTF. Variable domain in full (rest from reference TRBV15 and TRBJ1-2): DAMVIQNPRYQVTQFGKPVTLSCSQTLNHNVMYWYQQKSSQAPKLLFHYYDKDFNNEADTPDNFQSRRPNTSFCFLDIRSPGLGDTAMYLCATSRDRGAAYGYTFGSGTRLTVV.

The chain carries TRBV11-2 and TRBJ2-3; unclear D gene. Germline V gene data show CDR1 as SGHAT and CDR2 as FQNNGV. V lost 2 bases to trimming and J lost 6 bases, with 9 bases between them. There are 13 residues in the CDR3. CDR3 sequence: CASSLNAVDTQYF. The CDR3 DNA sequence: TGTGCCAGCAGCTTAAACGCGGTGGATACGCAGTATTTT.

This clone was counted only a few times. V is TRBV2 and J is TRBJ1-6; D is unclear. The CDR3 consists of 15 residues. The V gene lost 7 bases and the J gene lost 8 bases, with 18 bases spanning the gap. Germline V gene lookup returns CDR1 SNHLY and CDR2 FYNNEI. The CDR3 is CASTRILSDYSPLHF. CDR3 nucleotides: TGTGCCAGCACCAGGATTCTGTCGGATTATTCACCCCTCCACTTT.

The rearrangement joins TRBV7-2 to TRBJ1-2, with TRBD1 identical over 7 bases. CDR3 length: 13 amino acids. CDR1 is SGHTA and CDR2 is FQGNSA in the germline V gene. The junction had 5 bases not matched to a gene; V was cut back by 1 base and J by 9 bases. CDR3 protein: CASSLEGQRSYTF. CDR3 nucleotide sequence: TGTGCCAGCAGCTTAGAGGGACAGAGGAGCTACACCTTC. Based on the CDR3 plus reference TRBV7-2 and TRBJ1-2, the full variable domain is GAGVSQSPSNKVTEKGKDVELRCDPISGHTALYWYRQSLGQGLEFLIYFQGNSAPDKSGLPSDRFSAERTGGSVSTLTIQRTQQEDSAVYLCASSLEGQRSYTFGSGTRLTVV.

On this clone itself: One end of the junction is discordant with germline, which a read error may explain. V is TRBV4-2 and J is TRBJ2-1; D is possibly TRBD2 (6 bases). Germline V gene data show CDR1 as LGHNA and CDR2 as YNFKEQ. This CDR3 spans 19 amino acids. CDR3 nucleotides: TGTGCCAGCAGCCAAGATTTGGTGTGGAGGGCAGGGTCCTTCAATGAGCAGTTCTTC. Protein: CASSQDLVWRAGSFNEQFF.

V and J are TRBV7-2 and TRBJ1-5, with D hard to call. Germline CDR1 and CDR2: SGHTA and FQGNSA. Trimming shortened V by 1 base and J by 7 bases, and 8 bases separated the two germline ends. The CDR3 has 13 amino acids. The CDR3 reads CASSLDSFQPQHF. As DNA, the CDR3 is TGTGCCAGCAGCTTAGACAGTTTCCAGCCCCAGCATTTT.